This note documents a single TCR beta chain sequence. The data are from a study of T cells after yellow fever vaccination. TCRdb fed the 5' RACE reads into MiXCR, producing one record per CDR3 protein. The sample includes about 85,000 distinct CDR3 sequences, about 14% of them seen just once. Trimming at V came to 2 bases and at J to 7 bases, leaving 6 bases not matched to a gene. This CDR3 region has 15 residues. Germline V gene sequence: CDR1 MGHRA, CDR2 YSYEKL. The sequence was collected from a man aged 18 to 29 who received the YFV17D yellow fever vaccine. The sample consisted of CD8+ T cells not binding an NS4B(214-222) dextramer, sorted from PBMCs, taken roughly 20 days after the first yellow fever vaccination. The genes are TRBV4-1 and TRBJ1-5; the match to TRBD1 covers 9 bases. As DNA, the CDR3 is TGCGCCAGCAGCCAAACAGGGGGCGCAGGGCAGCCCCAGCATTTT. Translation gives CASSQTGGAGQPQHF.